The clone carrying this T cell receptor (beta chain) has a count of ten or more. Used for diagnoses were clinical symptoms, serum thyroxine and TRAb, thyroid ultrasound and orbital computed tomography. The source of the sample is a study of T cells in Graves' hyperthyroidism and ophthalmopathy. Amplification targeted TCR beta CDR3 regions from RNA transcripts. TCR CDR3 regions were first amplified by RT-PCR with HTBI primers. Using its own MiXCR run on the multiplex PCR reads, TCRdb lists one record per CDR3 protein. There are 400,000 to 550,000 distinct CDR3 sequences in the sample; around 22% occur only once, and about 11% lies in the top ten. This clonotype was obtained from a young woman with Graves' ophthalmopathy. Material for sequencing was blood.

CDR3 nucleotide sequence: TGCGCCAGCAGCCCCCGGGTGGGAGTAAATACTGAAGCTTTCTTT. This gives the protein CASSPRVGVNTEAFF. V gene TRBV5-1 combines with J gene TRBJ1-1; D remains ambiguous. Germline CDR1 reads SGHRS; CDR2 reads YFSETQ. The CDR3 contains 15 residues. V shed 4 bases and J shed 5 bases, with 18 bases lying between them.